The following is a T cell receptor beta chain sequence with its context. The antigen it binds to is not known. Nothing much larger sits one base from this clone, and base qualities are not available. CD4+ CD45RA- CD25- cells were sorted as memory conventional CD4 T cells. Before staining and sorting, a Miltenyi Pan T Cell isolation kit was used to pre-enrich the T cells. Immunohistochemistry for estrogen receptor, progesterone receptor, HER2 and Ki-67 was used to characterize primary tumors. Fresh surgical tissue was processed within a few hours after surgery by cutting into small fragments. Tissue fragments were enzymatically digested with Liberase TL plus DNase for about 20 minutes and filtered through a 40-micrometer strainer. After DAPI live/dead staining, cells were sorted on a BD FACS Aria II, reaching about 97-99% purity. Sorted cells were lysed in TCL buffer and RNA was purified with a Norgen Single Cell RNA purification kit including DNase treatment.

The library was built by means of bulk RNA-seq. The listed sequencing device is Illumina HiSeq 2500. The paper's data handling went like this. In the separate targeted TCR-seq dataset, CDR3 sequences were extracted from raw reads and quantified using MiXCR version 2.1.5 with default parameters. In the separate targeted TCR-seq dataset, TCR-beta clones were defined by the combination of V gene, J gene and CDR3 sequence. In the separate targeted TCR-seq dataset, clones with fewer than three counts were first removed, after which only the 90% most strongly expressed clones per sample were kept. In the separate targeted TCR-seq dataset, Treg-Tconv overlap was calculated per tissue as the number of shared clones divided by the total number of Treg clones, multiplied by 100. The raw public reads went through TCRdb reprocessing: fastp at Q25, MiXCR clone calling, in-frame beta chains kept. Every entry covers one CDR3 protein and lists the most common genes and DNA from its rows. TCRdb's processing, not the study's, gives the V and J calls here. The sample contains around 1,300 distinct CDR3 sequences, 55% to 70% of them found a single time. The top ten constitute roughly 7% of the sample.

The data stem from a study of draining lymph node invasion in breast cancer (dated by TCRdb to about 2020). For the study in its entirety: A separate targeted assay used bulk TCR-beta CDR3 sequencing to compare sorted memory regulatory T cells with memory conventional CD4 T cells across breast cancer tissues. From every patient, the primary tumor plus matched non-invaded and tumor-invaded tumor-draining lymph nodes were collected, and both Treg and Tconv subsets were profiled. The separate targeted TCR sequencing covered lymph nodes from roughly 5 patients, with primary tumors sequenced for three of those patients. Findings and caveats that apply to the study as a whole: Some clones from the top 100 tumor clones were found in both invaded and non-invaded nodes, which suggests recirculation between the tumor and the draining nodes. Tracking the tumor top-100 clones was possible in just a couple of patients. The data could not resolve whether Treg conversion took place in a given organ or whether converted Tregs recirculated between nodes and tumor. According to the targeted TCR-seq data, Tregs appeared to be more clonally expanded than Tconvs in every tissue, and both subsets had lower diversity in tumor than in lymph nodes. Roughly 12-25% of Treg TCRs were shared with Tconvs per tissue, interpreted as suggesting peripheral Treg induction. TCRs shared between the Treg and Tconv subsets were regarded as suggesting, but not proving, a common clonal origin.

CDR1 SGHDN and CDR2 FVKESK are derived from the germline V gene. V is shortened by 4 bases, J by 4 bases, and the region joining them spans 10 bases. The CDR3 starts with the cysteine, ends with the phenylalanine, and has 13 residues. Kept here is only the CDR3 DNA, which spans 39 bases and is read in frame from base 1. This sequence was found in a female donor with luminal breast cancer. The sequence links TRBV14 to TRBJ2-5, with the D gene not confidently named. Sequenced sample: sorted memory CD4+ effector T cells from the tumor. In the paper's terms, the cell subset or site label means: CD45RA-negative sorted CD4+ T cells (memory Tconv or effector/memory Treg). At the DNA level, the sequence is TGTGCCAGCAGCCTCAGAGTGAGAGAGACCCAGTACTTC. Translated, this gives CASSLRVRETQYF.